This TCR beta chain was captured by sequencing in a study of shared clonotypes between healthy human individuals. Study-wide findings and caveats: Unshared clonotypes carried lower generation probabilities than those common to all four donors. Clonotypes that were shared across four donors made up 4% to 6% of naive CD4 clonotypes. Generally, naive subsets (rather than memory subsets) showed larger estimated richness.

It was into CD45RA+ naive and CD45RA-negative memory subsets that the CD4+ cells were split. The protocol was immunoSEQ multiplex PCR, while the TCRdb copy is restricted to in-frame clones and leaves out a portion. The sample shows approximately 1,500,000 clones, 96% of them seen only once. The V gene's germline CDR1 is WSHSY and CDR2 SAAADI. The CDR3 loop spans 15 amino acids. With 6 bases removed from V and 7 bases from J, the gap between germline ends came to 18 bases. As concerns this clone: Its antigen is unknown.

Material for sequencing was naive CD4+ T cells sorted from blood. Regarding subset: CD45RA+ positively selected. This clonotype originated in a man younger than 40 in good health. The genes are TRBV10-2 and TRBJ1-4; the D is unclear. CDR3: CASREGGWQPEKLFF. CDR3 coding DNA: TGCGCCAGCAGGGAGGGAGGTTGGCAGCCTGAAAAACTGTTTTTT.